The following is a T cell receptor (beta chain) sequence with its context. The CDR3 sequence is 15 residues long. V shed 5 bases, J shed 7 bases, and the junction held 13 bases outside the gene matches. CDR1 is SGHAT and CDR2 is FQDESV in the germline V gene (reference sequence). Amplification yielded TCR beta CDR3 regions, with RNA transcripts as the source. First-round RT-PCR of the TCR CDR3 relied on the HTBI primer set. TCRdb reprocessed the multiplex PCR reads via MiXCR and lists one record per CDR3 protein. The data show roughly 710,000 distinct CDR3 sequences, roughly a third seen once. The sample is drawn from a study of T cells in Graves' hyperthyroidism and ophthalmopathy.

The sequence derives from a woman in her 40s with Graves' hyperthyroidism. Sequenced sample: blood. The rearrangement uses TRBV11-1 and TRBJ2-7; 8 nucleotides line up with TRBD2. This CDR3 reads CASSIPGTRSNEQYF. The CDR3 DNA reads as TGTGCCAGCAGCATTCCCGGGACTAGGTCTAATGAGCAGTACTTC.